This T cell receptor beta chain was documented in a study of OX40 agonist ivuxolimab in advanced cancers. General study points: Average numbers of expanded clones were greater in CD8+ T cells than in CD4+. Expanded peripheral T cells had an undetermined antigen specificity. There was clonal expansion of CD4+ and CD8+ blood T cells by week 6 at 0.1 to 3.0 mg/kg.

About this clone: Its target is not known.

Only in-frame clones appear in the TCRdb table, and some are missing; sequencing was by immunoSEQ multiplex PCR. The table has some 70,000 clones, more than 80% seen once. With V trimmed by 11 bases and J by 8 bases, 15 bases remained unmatched. CDR3 length equals 15 residues. CDR1 is LNHDA and CDR2 is SQIVND in the germline V gene (reference sequence). This specimen was CD4+ or CD8+ T cells sorted from blood, taken in a trial of the OX40 agonist ivuxolimab. The chain uses TRBV19 and TRBJ2-1; 10 bases are shared with TRBD2. The TCR originated in an adult with an advanced solid tumor such as melanoma, head and neck, liver or kidney cancer. The CDR3 reads CARRQGSGGADEQFF. The CDR3 DNA follows: TGTGCCCGCCGACAGGGGAGCGGGGGGGCCGATGAGCAGTTCTTC.